This TCR beta chain was sequenced in a study of CD8 T cells in ankylosing spondylitis. General observations from the study: Disease-associated clonotypes exhibited CD8+ identity and were relatively infrequent in peripheral blood. Past studies reported some motif variants in reactive arthritis synovial fluid and blood. The study identified a TCR beta motif of several highly homologous variants that appeared characteristic of ankylosing spondylitis blood.

This clonotype was seen once. Antigen: not known. The CDR3 loop spans 17 amino acids. Germline values: CDR1 MNHEY, CDR2 SMNVEV (reference sequence). With 8 bases removed from V and 7 bases from J, the gap between germline ends came to 24 bases. Construction of TCR beta libraries was performed using quantitative 5'-RACE with molecular barcodes. Using its own MiXCR run on the 5' RACE reads, TCRdb lists one record per CDR3 protein. The sample lists fewer than 650,000 distinct CDR3 sequences; about 13% were seen once. The receptor comes from a male donor with ankylosing spondylitis. What was sequenced was blood, either unsorted or a sorted T cell fraction (not recorded which). This sequence joins TRBV27 and TRBJ1-6; D unresolved. CDR3: CASSLGAADLLNSPLHF. The DNA of the CDR3 is TGTGCCAGCTCCCTGGGTGCAGCTGATCTCCTAAATTCACCCCTCCACTTT.